This TCR beta chain was documented in a study of T cell repertoires in urothelial bladder cancer. Overall study context: A few lesions each were cT0, cTa, cT1, and cT2 or greater.

Germline-derived CDR1 and CDR2 are SGHRS and YFSETQ. This CDR3 has 14 amino acids. V lost 3 bases and J lost 4; bases outside the gene matches: 7. With respect to this clone: As yet, its antigen is unknown.

TCRdb's copy holds only in-frame clones and misses some; the assay was immunoSEQ multiplex PCR. The table lists approximately 2,500 clones, approximately 73% of them singletons. Notes on the study in general: Carcinoma specimens had fewer T cells than benign specimens. In carcinoma specimens, a single clone made up to roughly 15% of infiltrating lymphocytes.

Sequencing was performed on bladder tissue. This rearrangement joins TRBV5-1 to TRBJ2-7; 7 positions match TRBD1. This TCR was recovered from a human donor with a benign inflammatory bladder lesion. The DNA of the CDR3 is TGCGCCAGCAGCTCCGGGACAGAAAGTTACGAGCAGTACTTC. Its protein is CASSSGTESYEQYF.